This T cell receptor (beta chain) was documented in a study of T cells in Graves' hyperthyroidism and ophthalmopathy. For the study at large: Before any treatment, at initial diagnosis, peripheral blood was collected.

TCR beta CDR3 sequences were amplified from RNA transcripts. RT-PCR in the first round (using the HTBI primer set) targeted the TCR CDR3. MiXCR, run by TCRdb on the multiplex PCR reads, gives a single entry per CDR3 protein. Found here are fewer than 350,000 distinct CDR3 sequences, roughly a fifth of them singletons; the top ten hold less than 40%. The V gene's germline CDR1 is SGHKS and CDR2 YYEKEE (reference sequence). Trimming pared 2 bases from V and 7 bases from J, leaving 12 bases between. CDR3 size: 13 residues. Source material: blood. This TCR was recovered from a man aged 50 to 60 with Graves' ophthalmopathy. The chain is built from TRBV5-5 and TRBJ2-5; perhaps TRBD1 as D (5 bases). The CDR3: CASSFSGSGTQYF. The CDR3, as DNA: TGTGCCAGCAGCTTTTCAGGGTCGGGGACCCAGTACTTC.